This TCR beta chain stems from a study of shared clonotypes between healthy human individuals. The overall study: Donors consisted of a couple of women and three men between 18 and 49. Study findings and constraints: Of the naive CD4 clonotypes, about 5% were shared across a few donors. Rarefaction showed sorted-subset sequencing was incomplete despite large depth.

On this clone: Its matching antigen is unknown.

HIV-negative, healthy adults without recent acute infections or vaccinations were the donors. V lost 6 bases to trimming and J lost 10 bases, with 29 bases between them. The CDR3 extends over 17 amino acids. Germline V gene sequence: CDR1 MDHEN, CDR2 SYDVKM. Only in-frame clones appear in the TCRdb table, and some are missing; sequencing was by immunoSEQ multiplex PCR. The sample records about a million clones, around 75% being singletons. J is TRBJ2-3 and V is TRBV28; perhaps TRBD1 as D (9 bases). The source of this sequence is a man younger than 35 in good health. Sequencing was done on a sample of memory CD4+ T cells sorted from blood. Subset reported: CD45RA-negative fraction. The CDR3 sequence: CASSSSGGTGSLPAQYF. CDR3 DNA sequence: TGTGCCAGCAGCTCATCGGGGGGGACAGGGTCACTTCCCGCGCAGTATTTT. The full variable domain, in which reference TRBV28 and TRBJ2-3 provide the parts outside the CDR3, is DVKVTQSSRYLVKRTGEKVFLECVQDMDHENMFWYRQDPGLGLRLIYFSYDVKMKEKGDIPEGYSVSREKKERFSLILESASTNQTSMYLCASSSSGGTGSLPAQYFGPGTRLTVL.